Below are 26 T cell receptor beta chains sequenced from a single sample in a study of Graves' ophthalmopathy and Graves' hyperthyroidism. Amplification targeted the TCR beta CDR3 regions, with RNA transcripts as the source material. First-round RT-PCR employed HTBI primers, with a second-round multiplex PCR after it. MiXCR, applied by TCRdb to the multiplex PCR reads, yields one record per CDR3 protein. The repertoire includes some 360,000 distinct CDR3 sequences, approximately 18% of them detected once, and 2.4% sits in the top ten. Sequencing used peripheral blood. The receptors stem from an adult woman with stable Graves' hyperthyroidism.

The rearrangement joins TRBV29-1 to TRBJ1-1; D not certain. CDR1 is SQVTM and CDR2 is ANQGSEA in the germline V gene. Trimming took 6 bases from V and 0 from J, leaving 14 bases between them. This CDR3 spans 14 amino acids. CDR3 DNA sequence: TGCAGCGTGCAATCTAGAATTTTGAACACTGAAGCTTTCTTT. It codes for CSVQSRILNTEAFF.

V usage is TRBV6-1 and J usage is TRBJ2-7; no definite D call. V was clipped by 0 bases and J by 2 bases, with 8 bases between them. The CDR3 contains 14 residues. In germline, CDR1 is MNHNS, CDR2 SASEGT. The CDR3 DNA sequence: TGTGCCAGCAGTGAAGCCCCAGATACCTACGAGCAGTACTTC. Translating it yields CASSEAPDTYEQYF.

This clonotype was observed many times. The V gene is TRBV2, the J gene TRBJ2-7; 8 nucleotides align to TRBD1. CDR3 length: 15 amino acids. J lost 2 bases, V lost 0 bases, and 3 bases had no gene match. The germline CDR1 and CDR2 sequences are SNHLY and FYNNEI. The CDR3 bases are TGTGCCAGCAGTGAAGCGGGACAGGCGACCTACGAGCAGTACTTC. The encoded protein is CASSEAGQATYEQYF.

This clonotype was counted many times. The CDR3 reads CASSVSGKETQYF. CDR3 coding DNA: TGTGCCAGCAGCGTATCGGGAAAAGAGACCCAGTACTTC. The chain joins TRBV9 to TRBJ2-5; a possible D gene is TRBD2 (5 bases). The V gene's germline CDR1 is SGDLS and CDR2 YYNGEE. Trimming took off 1 base at V and 3 bases at J, with 7 bases between the two ends. The CDR3 loop spans 13 amino acids.

The chain uses TRBV12-3 or TRBV12-4 and TRBJ2-2; D is unclear. Trimming cost V 2 bases and J 8 bases, with 6 bases left between them. This CDR3 comprises 12 residues. CDR3 sequence reads: CASSLQWGELFF. The CDR3 DNA follows: TGTGCCAGCAGTTTACAGTGGGGGGAGCTGTTTTTT.

This clonotype was counted many times. V is TRBV6-5 and J is TRBJ1-2; D perhaps matches TRBD1 (6 bases). V was pared by 2 bases and J by 3 bases, with 13 bases between. The CDR3 is 15 amino acids. From germline, CDR1 is MNHEY and CDR2 SVGAGI. CDR3 sequence reads: CASSYQSTGHYGYTF. CDR3 bases: TGTGCCAGCAGTTACCAATCGACAGGCCACTATGGCTACACCTTC.

In this sample, this clonotype turned up many times. The chain couples TRBV6-5 to TRBJ1-1; 7 bases are shared with TRBD1. The CDR3 has 17 residues. Per the germline V gene, CDR1 is MNHEY and CDR2 is SVGAGI. V gave up 2 bases and J gave up 8 bases; unmatched junction bases: 17. In nucleotides, the CDR3 is TGTGCCAGCAGTTACAGGTCAAGGGGGACAGCCAAGTTAGAAGCTTTCTTT. This codes for CASSYRSRGTAKLEAFF.

This clonotype came up many times. V and J are TRBV12-3 or TRBV12-4 and TRBJ2-5; D possibly corresponds to TRBD1 (6 bases). Between the trimmed V and J ends, which lost 2 bases and 2 bases, there was a span of 15 bases. The CDR3 covers 16 residues. As DNA, the CDR3 is TGTGCCAGCAGTTTATCCCCGGACAGCTCTCAAGAGACCCAGTACTTC. Translated: CASSLSPDSSQETQYF.

This clonotype was detected ten times or more. J is TRBJ2-5 and V is TRBV7-2; 10 nucleotides agree with TRBD2. The junction had 7 bases not matched to a gene; V was cut back by 1 base and J by 5 bases. The germline V gene has CDR1 SGHTA and CDR2 FQGNSA. The CDR3 covers 16 residues. The CDR3 region is CASSLEASGRGETQYF. The CDR3 nucleotides read TGTGCCAGCAGCTTAGAAGCTAGCGGGAGAGGGGAGACCCAGTACTTC.

This clonotype appeared many times. A junction end diverges from the germline sequence, so it may reflect a read error. The rearrangement joins TRBV15 to TRBJ1-6; TRBD1 aligns across 9 bases. Germline-derived CDR1 and CDR2 are LNHNV and YYDKDF (reference sequence). The CDR3 is 16 amino acids. The CDR3 DNA sequence: TGTGCCACCAGCAGAGATACAGGGGGCTATAATTCACCCCCCCACTTT. Translation gives CATSRDTGGYNSPPHF.

This clonotype was detected ten times or more. The chain joins TRBV14 to TRBJ2-7, with TRBD1 matching 9 bases. Germline-derived CDR1 and CDR2 are SGHDN and FVKESK. CDR3 size: 15 residues. V dropped 2 bases and J dropped 5; count of bases not matched to a gene: 7. CDR3: CASSQPDRDRDEQYF. The CDR3 DNA sequence: TGTGCCAGCAGCCAACCGGACAGGGACAGGGACGAGCAGTACTTC.

This clonotype has a count of ten or more. The J gene is TRBJ1-2, the V gene TRBV2; D gene ambiguous. The CDR3 spans 14 residues. Looked up from germline, CDR1 is SNHLY and CDR2 is FYNNEI. V was clipped by 4 bases and J by 4 bases, with 13 bases between them. The CDR3 DNA sequence: TGTGCCAGCAGTGGAGGAGGGATTGGCTATGGCTACACCTTC. Translated: CASSGGGIGYGYTF.

This clonotype was counted many times. The J gene is TRBJ1-6, the V gene TRBV20-1, with a weak D call TRBD1 (5 bases). Germline CDR1 and CDR2: DFQATT and SNEGSKA (reference sequence). The CDR3 is made up of 16 amino acids. V dropped 6 bases and J dropped 0 bases, with 15 bases sitting between them. CDR3 in DNA: TGCAGTGCCACGGCGGGGGGAAGCTCCTATAATTCACCCCTCCACTTT. Protein sequence: CSATAGGSSYNSPLHF.

This clonotype appeared many times. The CDR3 loop reads CSASLQGHYEQYF. Written as DNA, the CDR3 is TGCAGTGCCAGCCTCCAAGGGCACTACGAGCAGTACTTC. The chain joins TRBV20-1 to TRBJ2-7; no reliable D call. The germline V gene encodes CDR1 DFQATT and CDR2 SNEGSKA (reference sequence). This CDR3 is built from 13 residues. V shed 6 bases and J shed 3 bases, with 15 bases lying between them.

This clonotype was counted between two and nine times. The chain carries TRBV3-1 and TRBJ1-6; TRBD1 matches 9 bases. There are 18 residues in the CDR3. Germline CDR1 LGHDT, CDR2 YNNKEL (reference sequence). With 4 bases clipped from V and 0 bases from J, the junction kept 7 bases outside the gene matches. The CDR3 sequence is CASSPGTGIHSYNSPLHF. CDR3 nucleotide sequence: TGTGCCAGCAGCCCAGGGACAGGGATTCACTCCTATAATTCACCCCTCCACTTT.

In its sample, this clonotype was seen a few times. The chain employs TRBV3-1 and TRBJ2-7; tentative D call: TRBD2 (6 bases). Germline assignment: CDR1 LGHDT and CDR2 YNNKEL (reference sequence). V lost 4 bases to trimming and J lost 7 bases, with 11 bases between them. The CDR3 spans 12 residues. This CDR3 reads CASSRSGVEQYF. Written as DNA, the CDR3 is TGTGCCAGCAGCCGTTCGGGAGTAGAGCAGTACTTC.

This clonotype was recorded many times. The V call is TRBV5-1, the J call TRBJ1-2; TRBD1 matches at 8 bases. Germline trimming cut 4 bases from V and 5 bases from J; bases unmatched to any gene: 10. This CDR3 has 15 amino acids. Germline V gives CDR1 SGHRS, CDR2 YFSETQ. The CDR3 here is CASSEETGGSYGYTF. The CDR3 DNA follows: TGCGCCAGCAGCGAAGAAACAGGGGGTTCTTATGGCTACACCTTC.

As regards this clonotype: At one of its ends the junction is not consistent with the germline gene, which may arise from a read error. The genes are TRBV6-1 and TRBJ1-5; D is possibly TRBD1 (5 bases). The CDR3 consists of 13 residues. From germline, CDR1 is MNHNS and CDR2 SASEGT. CDR3 bases: TGTGCCAGCAGAGAAGGGACTAATCAGCCCCAGCATTTT. Its protein product is CASREGTNQPQHF.

This clonotype was found many times. J is TRBJ2-7 and V is TRBV29-1, with TRBD1 matching 9 bases. Germline V CDR1 and CDR2: SQVTM, ANQGSEA. CDR3 length equals 14 residues. V was pared by 4 bases and J by 3 bases, with 7 bases of the junction left unmatched. The CDR3 loop is CSVVVGQGIYEQYF. The CDR3 bases are TGCAGCGTTGTGGTAGGACAGGGGATCTACGAGCAGTACTTC.

The V and J genes are TRBV12-3 or TRBV12-4 and TRBJ1-3; the D is unclear. This CDR3 has 14 amino acids. V lost 6 bases and J 0 bases, leaving 9 bases between the germline ends. The CDR3: CASRPGISGNTIYF. In DNA form, the CDR3 reads TGTGCCAGCAGACCCGGTATCTCTGGAAACACCATATATTTT.

This clonotype has ten or more counts. The J gene is TRBJ1-2, the V gene TRBV12-3 or TRBV12-4; D may be TRBD1 (5 bases). V gave up 6 bases and J gave up 7 bases, with 15 bases separating them. The length of the CDR3 is 13 residues. CDR3 protein: CASRPAGVGGYTF. As DNA, the CDR3 is TGTGCCAGCAGACCCGCGGGGGTGGGTGGCTACACCTTC.

This clonotype was counted ten times or more. The chain couples TRBV20-1 to TRBJ2-2; 7 bases fit TRBD2. Germline trimming cut 0 bases from V and 5 bases from J; bases unmatched to any gene: 6. CDR3 size: 15 residues. Germline CDR1 DFQATT, CDR2 SNEGSKA (reference sequence). CDR3 amino acids: CSARDPGGWTGELFF. The CDR3 nucleotides read TGCAGTGCTAGAGATCCGGGGGGTTGGACCGGGGAGCTGTTTTTT.

This clonotype showed up just a few times. V usage is TRBV4-1 and J usage is TRBJ2-5; D uncertain. CDR3 length: 15 amino acids. Trimming shortened V by 0 bases and J by 2 bases, and 10 bases separated the two germline ends. Germline values: CDR1 MGHRA, CDR2 YSYEKL. The CDR3 reads CASSQEMGLQETQYF. CDR3 nucleotides: TGCGCCAGCAGCCAAGAAATGGGCTTGCAAGAGACCCAGTACTTC.

With respect to this clonotype: A read error is possible here, since a much larger clone lies one base away. The chain employs TRBV29-1 and TRBJ1-2, with D possibly TRBD1 on 6 matching bases. The CDR3 extends over 13 amino acids. The V gene's germline CDR1 is SQVTM and CDR2 ANQGSEA. The CDR3 region has the DNA TGCAGCGTTCCCAAACAGGGCGGGTATGGCTACAGCTTC. Amino acid sequence: CSVPKQGGYGYSF.

The table lists this clonotype with many counts. The chain employs TRBV19 and TRBJ1-1; TRBD1 agrees at 10 bases. This CDR3 contains 15 residues. Trimming at V came to 5 bases and at J to 3 bases, leaving 6 bases not matched to a gene. CDR1 is LNHDA and CDR2 is SQIVND in the germline V gene (reference sequence). CDR3 in amino acids: CASSARQGADTEAFF. In nucleotides, the CDR3 is TGTGCCAGTAGTGCCCGACAGGGGGCGGACACTGAAGCTTTCTTT.

This clonotype was counted many times. The CDR3 nucleotides read TGTGCCAGCAGCGTACGGACTAGCGGGAGAAGCGAGACCCAGTACTTC. As protein: CASSVRTSGRSETQYF. The rearrangement uses TRBV7-2 and TRBJ2-5; 13 bases are a match to TRBD2. The CDR3 loop spans 16 amino acids. Trimming at V came to 5 bases and at J to 5 bases, leaving 8 bases not matched to a gene. The germline gives CDR1 SGHTA, CDR2 FQGNSA.